The sequence of this T cell receptor beta chain was determined in a study of blood T cell repertoires in COVID-19. CDR1 and CDR2 (germline): LGHNA, YSLEER. The CDR3 consists of 14 residues. V shed 2 bases and J 2 bases; nucleotides not matched to a gene: 3. Generated by immunoSEQ multiplex PCR, the TCRdb table keeps only in-frame clones and is missing some. This table has about 140,000 clones, 85% to 90% appearing once. The gene calls are TRBV4-3 and TRBJ2-7, with 7 nucleotides matching TRBD1. Sequences were obtained from peripheral blood. The receptor's source is a woman in her thirties or forties with acute or convalescent COVID-19. For the CDR3, the DNA is TGCGCCAGCAGCCAACGGGACAGTACCTACGAGCAGTACTTC. Protein: CASSQRDSTYEQYF.